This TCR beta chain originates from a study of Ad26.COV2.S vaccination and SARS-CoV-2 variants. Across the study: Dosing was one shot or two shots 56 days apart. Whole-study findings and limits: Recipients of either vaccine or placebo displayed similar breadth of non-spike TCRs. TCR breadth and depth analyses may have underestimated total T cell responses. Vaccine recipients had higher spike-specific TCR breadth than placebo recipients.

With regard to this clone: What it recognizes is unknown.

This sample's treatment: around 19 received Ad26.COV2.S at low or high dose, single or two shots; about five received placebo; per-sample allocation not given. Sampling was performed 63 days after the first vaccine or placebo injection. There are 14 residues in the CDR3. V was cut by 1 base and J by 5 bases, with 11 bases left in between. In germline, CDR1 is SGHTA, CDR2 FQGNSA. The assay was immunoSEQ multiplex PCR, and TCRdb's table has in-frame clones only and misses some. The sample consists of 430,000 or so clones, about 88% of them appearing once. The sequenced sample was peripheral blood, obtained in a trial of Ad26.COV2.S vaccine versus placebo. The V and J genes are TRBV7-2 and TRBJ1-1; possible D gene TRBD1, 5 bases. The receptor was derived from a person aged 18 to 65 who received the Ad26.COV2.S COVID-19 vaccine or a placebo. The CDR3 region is CASSLVSGSTEAFF. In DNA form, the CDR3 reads TGTGCCAGCAGCTTAGTGTCAGGGAGTACTGAAGCTTTCTTT.